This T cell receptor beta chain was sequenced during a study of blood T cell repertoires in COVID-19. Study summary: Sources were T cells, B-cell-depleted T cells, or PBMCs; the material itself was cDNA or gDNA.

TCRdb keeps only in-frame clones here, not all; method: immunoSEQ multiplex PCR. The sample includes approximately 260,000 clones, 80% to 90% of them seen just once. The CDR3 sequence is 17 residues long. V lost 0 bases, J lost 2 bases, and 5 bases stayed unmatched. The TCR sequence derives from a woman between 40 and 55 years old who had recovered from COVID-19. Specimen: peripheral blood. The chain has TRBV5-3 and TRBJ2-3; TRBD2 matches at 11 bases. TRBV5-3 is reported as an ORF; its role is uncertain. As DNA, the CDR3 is TGTGCCAGAAGCTTGGGTAAGACTAGCGGGACCACAGATACGCAGTATTTT. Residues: CARSLGKTSGTTDTQYF.